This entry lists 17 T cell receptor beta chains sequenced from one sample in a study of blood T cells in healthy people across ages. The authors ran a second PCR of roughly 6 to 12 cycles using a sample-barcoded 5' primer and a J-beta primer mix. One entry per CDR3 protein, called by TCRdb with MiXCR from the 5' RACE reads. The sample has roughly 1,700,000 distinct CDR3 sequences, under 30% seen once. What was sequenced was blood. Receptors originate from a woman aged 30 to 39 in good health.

Here the CDR3 reads CASSYDRGGAGRADTQYF. The CDR3 region has the DNA TGTGCCAGCAGTTACGATCGCGGGGGGGCCGGTAGGGCAGATACGCAGTATTTT. The rearrangement uses TRBV6-5 and TRBJ2-3; 9 nucleotides agree with TRBD2. The CDR3 is 18 residues long. V trimming: 2 bases; J trimming: 4 bases; junction bases outside the gene matches: 13. The germline gives CDR1 MNHEY, CDR2 SVGAGI.

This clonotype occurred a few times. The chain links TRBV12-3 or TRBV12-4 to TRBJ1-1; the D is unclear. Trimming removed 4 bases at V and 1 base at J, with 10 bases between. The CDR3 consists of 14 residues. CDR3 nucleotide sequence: TGTGCCAGCAGTTCCCTGACCGGGAACACTGAAGCTTTCTTT. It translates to CASSSLTGNTEAFF.

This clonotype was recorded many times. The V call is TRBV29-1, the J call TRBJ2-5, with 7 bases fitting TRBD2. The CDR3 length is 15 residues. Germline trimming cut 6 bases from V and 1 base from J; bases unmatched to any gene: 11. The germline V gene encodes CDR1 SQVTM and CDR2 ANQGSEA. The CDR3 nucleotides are TGCAGCGTAAGCCCGGCGGGAGCAGCCCAAGAGACCCAGTACTTC. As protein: CSVSPAGAAQETQYF. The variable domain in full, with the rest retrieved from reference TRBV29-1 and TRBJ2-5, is SAVISQKPSRDICQRGTSLTIQCQVDSQVTMMFWYRQQPGQSLTLIATANQGSEATYESGFVIDKFPISRPNLTFSTLTVSNMSPEDSSIYLCSVSPAGAAQETQYFGPGTRLLVL.

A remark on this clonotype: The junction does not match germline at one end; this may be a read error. The CDR3: CAGSPGQGCYEQYF. CDR3 DNA: TGTGCCGGCAGCCCCGGACAGGGCTGCTACGAGCAGTACTTC. The chain carries TRBV6-5 and TRBJ2-7; TRBD1 matches 8 bases. The CDR3 length is 14 residues. Germline CDR1 reads MNHEY; CDR2 reads SVGAGI.

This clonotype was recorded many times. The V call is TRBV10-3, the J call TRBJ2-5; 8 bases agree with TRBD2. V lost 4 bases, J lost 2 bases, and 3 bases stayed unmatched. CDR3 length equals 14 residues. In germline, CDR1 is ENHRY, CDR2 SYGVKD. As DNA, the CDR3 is TGTGCCATCAGTGGAGCGGGGGAACAAGAGACCCAGTACTTC. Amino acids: CAISGAGEQETQYF.

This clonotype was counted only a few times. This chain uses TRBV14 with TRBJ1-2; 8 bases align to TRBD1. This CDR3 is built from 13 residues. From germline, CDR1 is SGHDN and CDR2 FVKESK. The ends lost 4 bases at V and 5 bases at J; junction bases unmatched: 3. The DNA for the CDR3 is TGTGCCAGCAGCCCCCAGGGGGCGTATGGCTACACCTTC. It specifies CASSPQGAYGYTF.

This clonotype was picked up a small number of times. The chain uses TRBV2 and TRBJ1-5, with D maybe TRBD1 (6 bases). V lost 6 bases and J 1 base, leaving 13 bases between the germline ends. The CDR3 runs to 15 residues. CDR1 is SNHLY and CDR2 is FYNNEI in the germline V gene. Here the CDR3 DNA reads TGTGCCAGCAGGGAGCAGGGGACAAGCAATCAGCCCCAGCATTTT. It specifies CASREQGTSNQPQHF.

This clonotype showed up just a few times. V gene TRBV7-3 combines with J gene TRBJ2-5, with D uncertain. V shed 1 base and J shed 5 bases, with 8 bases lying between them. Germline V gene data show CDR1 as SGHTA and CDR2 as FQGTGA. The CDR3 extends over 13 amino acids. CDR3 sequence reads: CASSLNIGETQYF. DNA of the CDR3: TGTGCCAGCAGCTTAAATATCGGCGAGACCCAGTACTTC.

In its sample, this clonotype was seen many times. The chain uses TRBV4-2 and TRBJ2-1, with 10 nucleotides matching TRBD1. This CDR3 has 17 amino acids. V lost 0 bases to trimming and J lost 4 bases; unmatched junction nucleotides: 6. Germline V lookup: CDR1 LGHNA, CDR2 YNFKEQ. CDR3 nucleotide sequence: TGTGCCAGCAGCCAAGATCAGAGGGACAGGGGTTACAATGAGCAGTTCTTC. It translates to CASSQDQRDRGYNEQFF.

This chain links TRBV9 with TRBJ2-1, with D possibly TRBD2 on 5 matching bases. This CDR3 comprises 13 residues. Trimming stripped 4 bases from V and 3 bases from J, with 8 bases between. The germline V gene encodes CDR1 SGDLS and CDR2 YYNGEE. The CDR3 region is CASSIRDYNEQFF. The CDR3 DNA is TGTGCCAGCAGCATCCGGGACTACAATGAGCAGTTCTTC.

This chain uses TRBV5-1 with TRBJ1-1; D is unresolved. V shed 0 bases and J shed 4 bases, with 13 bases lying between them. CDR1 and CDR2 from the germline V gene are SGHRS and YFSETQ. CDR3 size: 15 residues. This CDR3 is CASSLGAVRGTEAFF. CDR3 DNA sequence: TGCGCCAGCAGCTTGGGGGCAGTGCGAGGCACTGAAGCTTTCTTT.

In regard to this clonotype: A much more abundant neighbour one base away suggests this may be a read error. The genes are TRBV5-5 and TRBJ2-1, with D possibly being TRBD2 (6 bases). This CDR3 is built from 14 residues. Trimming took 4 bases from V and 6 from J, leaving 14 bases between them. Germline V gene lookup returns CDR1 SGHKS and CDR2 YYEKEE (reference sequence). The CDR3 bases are TGTGCCAGCAGCCTTTTTACTAGCTCCAATGAGCAGTTCTTC. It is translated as CASSLFTSSNEQFF.

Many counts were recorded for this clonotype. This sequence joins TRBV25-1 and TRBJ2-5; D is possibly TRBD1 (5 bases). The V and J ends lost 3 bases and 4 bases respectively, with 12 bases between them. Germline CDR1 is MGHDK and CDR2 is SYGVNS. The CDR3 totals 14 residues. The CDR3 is CASSDKGLRETQYF. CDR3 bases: TGTGCCAGCAGTGACAAGGGGTTGAGAGAGACCCAGTACTTC.

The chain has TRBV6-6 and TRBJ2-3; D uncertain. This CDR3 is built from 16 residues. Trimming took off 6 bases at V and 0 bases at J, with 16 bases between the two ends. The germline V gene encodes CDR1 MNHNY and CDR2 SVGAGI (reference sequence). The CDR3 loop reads CASSLRPTTSTDTQYF. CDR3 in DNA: TGTGCCAGCAGCCTCCGACCGACCACTAGCACAGATACGCAGTATTTT.

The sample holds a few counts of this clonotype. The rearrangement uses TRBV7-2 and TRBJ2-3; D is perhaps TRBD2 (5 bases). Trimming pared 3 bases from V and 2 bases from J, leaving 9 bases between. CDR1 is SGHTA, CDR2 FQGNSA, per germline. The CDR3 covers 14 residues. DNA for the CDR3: TGTGCCAGCAGCTTGAGGGCCGTCACAGATACGCAGTATTTT. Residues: CASSLRAVTDTQYF.

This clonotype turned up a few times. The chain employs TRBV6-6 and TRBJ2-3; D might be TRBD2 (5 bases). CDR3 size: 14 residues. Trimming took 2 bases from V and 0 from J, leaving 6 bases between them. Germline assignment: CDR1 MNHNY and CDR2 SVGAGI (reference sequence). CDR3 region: CASSYGESTDTQYF. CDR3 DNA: TGTGCCAGCAGTTACGGGGAGAGCACAGATACGCAGTATTTT.

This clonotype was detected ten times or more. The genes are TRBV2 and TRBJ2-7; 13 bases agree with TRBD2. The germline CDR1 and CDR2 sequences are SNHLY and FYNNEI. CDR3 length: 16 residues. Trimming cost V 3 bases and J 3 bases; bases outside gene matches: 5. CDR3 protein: CASSDGLAGVNYEQYF. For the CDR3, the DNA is TGTGCCAGCAGTGATGGACTAGCGGGGGTCAACTACGAGCAGTACTTC.